This passage covers 12 T cell receptor beta chains from one sample sequenced in a study of graft-versus-host responses after intestinal transplantation. The assay was immunoSEQ multiplex PCR, and TCRdb's table has in-frame clones only and misses some. This sample has under 150,000 clones; 75% to 95% occur once, and the top ten carry 0.18%. No antigen has been assigned to these receptors. Sequenced here: unstimulated CD4+ T cells sorted from spleen or lymph node cells, sampled before intestinal transplant. The source of these receptors is a human donor who received an intestinal transplant.

V and J are TRBV6-4 and TRBJ2-2; TRBD1 matches at 7 bases. Germline V gene data show CDR1 as MRHNA and CDR2 as SNTAGT. V lost 6 bases to trimming and J lost 3 bases; unmatched junction nucleotides: 7. The CDR3 has 15 residues. For the CDR3, the DNA is TGTGCCAGCAGCCGATCAGGGGGAGACACCGGGGAGCTGTTTTTT. This translates into CASSRSGGDTGELFF.

V and J are TRBV18 and TRBJ2-5; TRBD1 matches at 8 bases. The ends lost 5 bases at V and 2 bases at J; junction bases unmatched: 7. This CDR3 has 15 residues. The germline V gene has CDR1 KGHSH and CDR2 LQKENI. The CDR3 spells CASSSGQGIQETQYF. The CDR3 nucleotides are TGTGCCAGCTCATCCGGACAGGGAATACAAGAGACCCAGTACTTC.

The chain carries TRBV9 and TRBJ1-4; 8 nucleotides align to TRBD1. Germline trimming cut 4 bases from V and 7 bases from J; bases unmatched to any gene: 6. The CDR3 spans 14 residues. Germline lookup yields CDR1 SGDLS and CDR2 YYNGEE. The CDR3 region is CASSIGQGTEKLFF. Here the CDR3 DNA reads TGTGCCAGCAGCATCGGACAGGGAACTGAAAAACTGTTTTTT.

The table lists this clone with a count of one. V is TRBV4-1 and J is TRBJ1-1, with D possibly matching TRBD1 (6 bases). The V end was cut by 2 bases, the J end by 1 base, with 11 bases between. CDR1 MGHRA and CDR2 YSYEKL come from the germline V gene. The CDR3 has 15 residues. CDR3 amino acids: CASSQRQAGNTEAFF. CDR3 nucleotides: TGCGCCAGCAGCCAAAGACAGGCCGGGAACACTGAAGCTTTCTTT.

The J gene is TRBJ2-1, the V gene TRBV28, with D tentatively TRBD2 (6 bases). V was clipped by 5 bases and J by 5 bases, with 16 bases between them. CDR3 length: 15 amino acids. Germline CDR1 is MDHEN and CDR2 is SYDVKM. DNA for the CDR3: TGTGCCAGCAGTGGAGGGGTTATGGGCAACAATGAGCAGTTCTTC. Translated, it gives CASSGGVMGNNEQFF.

J is TRBJ1-1 and V is TRBV5-4; a possible D gene is TRBD1 (5 bases). Trimming took off 0 bases at V and 10 bases at J, with 16 bases between the two ends. CDR1 is SGHNT and CDR2 is YYREEE in the germline V gene (reference sequence). This CDR3 region has 14 residues. The CDR3 nucleotides read TGTGCCAGCAGCTTGGATGGCTATCCTAGGGGAGCTTTCTTT. This sequence encodes CASSLDGYPRGAFF.

This chain connects TRBV27 to TRBJ2-2; 7 bases match TRBD1. Germline CDR1 reads MNHEY; CDR2 reads SMNVEV (reference sequence). J lost 1 base, V lost 4 bases, and 3 bases had no gene match. The CDR3 sequence is 15 residues long. This CDR3 reads CASSSDRVNTGELFF. CDR3 nucleotides: TGTGCCAGCAGTTCCGACAGGGTGAACACCGGGGAGCTGTTTTTT.

The J gene is TRBJ1-4, the V gene TRBV28, with D maybe TRBD1 (5 bases). Trimming pared 1 base from V and 0 bases from J, leaving 12 bases between. This CDR3 spans 17 amino acids. CDR1 MDHEN and CDR2 SYDVKM come from the germline V gene. The CDR3 is CASSLSGGAATNEKLFF. The CDR3 bases are TGTGCCAGCAGTTTATCGGGAGGGGCCGCAACTAATGAAAAACTGTTTTTT.

The chain combines TRBV4-1 with TRBJ2-1, with 7 bases fitting TRBD1. Losses at the gene ends were 2 bases for V and 3 bases for J; bases not matched to a gene: 7. The length of the CDR3 is 16 residues. Germline V gene data show CDR1 as MGHRA and CDR2 as YSYEKL. The CDR3 loop is CASSQMGQKSYNEQFF. CDR3 nucleotide sequence: TGCGCCAGCAGCCAAATGGGACAGAAAAGCTACAATGAGCAGTTCTTC.

This clone came up once. V gene TRBV7-2 combines with J gene TRBJ2-7; perhaps TRBD2 as D (6 bases). CDR3 length: 14 residues. V lost 2 bases, J lost 5 bases, and 13 bases lay in between. Germline lookup yields CDR1 SGHTA and CDR2 FQGNSA. The CDR3 loop is CASSLWASVDEQYF. The DNA of the CDR3 is TGTGCCAGCAGCTTATGGGCTAGCGTTGACGAGCAGTACTTC.

V and J are TRBV19 and TRBJ1-2, with 7 bases aligning to TRBD1. The germline V gene encodes CDR1 LNHDA and CDR2 SQIVND (reference sequence). Trimming at V came to 1 base and at J to 4 bases, leaving 6 bases not matched to a gene. CDR3 length equals 15 residues. CDR3 in DNA: TGTGCCAGTAGTATAGGAACAGGGGCCCTCTATGGCTACACCTTC. This sequence encodes CASSIGTGALYGYTF.

This rearrangement joins TRBV4-1 to TRBJ1-4, with TRBD1 matching over 7 bases. The CDR3 runs to 16 residues. Looked up from germline, CDR1 is MGHRA and CDR2 is YSYEKL. Trimming at V came to 2 bases and at J to 5 bases, leaving 8 bases not matched to a gene. The DNA of the CDR3 is TGCGCCAGCAGCCAATTCCCGGGACAGTGGAATGAAAAACTGTTTTTT. Protein product: CASSQFPGQWNEKLFF.